This TCR beta chain was identified during a study of T cells generated in artificial thymic organoids. Judged by abundance, this clonotype is medium-sized. Organoid and thymic CD3+TCRalphabeta+CD8 single positive T cells were FACS sorted before RNA extraction. Germline V gene data show CDR1 as DFQATT and CDR2 as SNEGSKA (reference sequence). V shed 5 bases and J 3 bases; nucleotides not matched to a gene: 5. This CDR3 has 14 amino acids. Semi-nested PCR with reverse primers in the TRAC or TRBC constant regions amplified each chain separately. TCRdb passed the 5' RACE reads through MiXCR, listing each CDR3 protein once. The table includes thousands of distinct CDR3 sequences, 15% to 20% detected once.

This TCR derives from a human donor who gave cord blood stem cells for thymic organoid culture, a cardiac surgery patient who gave postnatal thymus, or a blood donor (not recorded which). The chain carries TRBV20-1 and TRBJ2-1; 9 bases are a match to TRBD2. Specimen: naive CD8+ T cells from the thymus. Stated subset: CD3+TCRalphabeta+CD8SP T cells; for blood, CD45RO-CCR7+ naive CD8+ T cells. The CDR3 DNA reads as TGCAGTGCTCACCTAGCGGGGTACTACAATGAGCAGTTCTTC. Protein sequence: CSAHLAGYYNEQFF.